This entry is about one T cell receptor beta chain. Its specificity is unknown. The source of the sample is a study of cytomegalovirus exposure and HLA in healthy donors. Findings of the study overall: A later analysis reported that several of the most significant clusters appeared to be linked to common viral pathogens, among them Epstein-Barr virus.

V gave up 4 bases and J gave up 3 bases; unmatched junction bases: 6. Germline CDR1 is MNHNY and CDR2 is SVGAGI (reference sequence). The CDR3 covers 15 residues. PCR involved 60 Vbeta and 13 Jbeta primers. TCRdb keeps only in-frame clones here, not all; method: immunoSEQ multiplex PCR. The table for this sample gives about 110,000 clones. This clonotype was obtained from a man aged 35 to 55 in good health and CMV-seropositive. The chain uses TRBV6-6 and TRBJ2-3; TRBD1 aligns across 8 bases. The sample was PBMCs. The CDR3 DNA reads as TGTGCCAGCAGTTCCCGGGACAGGAGTACAGATACGCAGTATTTT. This translates into CASSSRDRSTDTQYF.